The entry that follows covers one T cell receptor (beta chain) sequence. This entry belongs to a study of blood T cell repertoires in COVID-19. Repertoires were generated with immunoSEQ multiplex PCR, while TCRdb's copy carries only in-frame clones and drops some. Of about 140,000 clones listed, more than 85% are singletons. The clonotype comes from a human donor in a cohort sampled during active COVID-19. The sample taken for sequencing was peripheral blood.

This chain's CDR3 is CASSFRGFQSSYNSPLHF. CDR3 DNA: TGTGCCAGCAGTTTCAGAGGGTTTCAGAGCTCCTATAATTCACCCCTCCACTTT. V gene TRBV27 combines with J gene TRBJ1-6; D gene unclear. This CDR3 comprises 18 residues. V was cut by 3 bases and J by 0 bases, with 15 bases left in between. Germline V gives CDR1 MNHEY, CDR2 SMNVEV (reference sequence).